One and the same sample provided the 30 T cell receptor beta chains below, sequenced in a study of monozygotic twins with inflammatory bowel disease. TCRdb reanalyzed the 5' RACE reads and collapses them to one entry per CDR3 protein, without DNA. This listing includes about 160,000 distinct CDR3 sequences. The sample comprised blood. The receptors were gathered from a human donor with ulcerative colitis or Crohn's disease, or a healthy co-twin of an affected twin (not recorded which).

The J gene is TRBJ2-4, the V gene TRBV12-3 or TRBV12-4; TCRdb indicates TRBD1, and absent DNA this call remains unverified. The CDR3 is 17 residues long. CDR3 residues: CASNTGGGRVAKNIQYF.

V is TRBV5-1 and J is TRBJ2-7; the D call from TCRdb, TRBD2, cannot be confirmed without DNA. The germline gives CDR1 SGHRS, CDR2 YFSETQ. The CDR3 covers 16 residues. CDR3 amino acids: CASSLARTSGGHEQYF.

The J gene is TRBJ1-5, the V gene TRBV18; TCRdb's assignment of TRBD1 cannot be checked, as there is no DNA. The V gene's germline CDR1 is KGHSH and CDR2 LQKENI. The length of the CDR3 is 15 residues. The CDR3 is CASSPRGVRNQPQHF.

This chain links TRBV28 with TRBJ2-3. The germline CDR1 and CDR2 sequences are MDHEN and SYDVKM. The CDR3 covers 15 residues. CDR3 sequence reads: CASSFLGGGTDTQYF.

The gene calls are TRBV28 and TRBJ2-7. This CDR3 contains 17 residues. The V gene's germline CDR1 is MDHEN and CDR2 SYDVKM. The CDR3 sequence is CASSPTTPEKGSYEQYF.

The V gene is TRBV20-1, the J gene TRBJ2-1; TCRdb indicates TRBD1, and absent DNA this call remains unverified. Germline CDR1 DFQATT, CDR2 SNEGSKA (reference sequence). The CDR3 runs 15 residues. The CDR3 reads CSASAMDRNYNEQFF.

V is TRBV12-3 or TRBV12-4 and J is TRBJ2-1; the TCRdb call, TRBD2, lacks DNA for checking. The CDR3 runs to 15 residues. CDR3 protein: CASSLFSGGLDEQFF.

The CDR3 spells CASRPDREGGTEAFF. The chain combines TRBV19 with TRBJ1-1; TCRdb calls TRBD1, which cannot be checked without DNA. Germline V gives CDR1 LNHDA, CDR2 SQIVND (reference sequence). CDR3 length: 15 residues.

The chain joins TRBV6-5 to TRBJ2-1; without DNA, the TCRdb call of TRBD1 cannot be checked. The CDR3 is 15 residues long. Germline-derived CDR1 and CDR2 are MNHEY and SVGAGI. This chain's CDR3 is CASRIQGPSNNEQFF.

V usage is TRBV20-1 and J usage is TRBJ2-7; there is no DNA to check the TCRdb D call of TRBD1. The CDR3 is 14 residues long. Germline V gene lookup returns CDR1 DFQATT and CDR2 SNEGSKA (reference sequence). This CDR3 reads CSAPKGATTYEQYF.

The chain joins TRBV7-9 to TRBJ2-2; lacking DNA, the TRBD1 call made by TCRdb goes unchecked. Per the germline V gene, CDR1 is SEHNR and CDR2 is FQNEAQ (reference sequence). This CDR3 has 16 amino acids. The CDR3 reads CASSYRQGTNTGELFF.

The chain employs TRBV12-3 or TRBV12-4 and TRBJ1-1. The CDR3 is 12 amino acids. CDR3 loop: CASEPANTEAFF.

CDR3 in amino acids: CASSARQGASGELFF. The rearrangement joins TRBV7-3 to TRBJ2-2; lacking DNA, the TRBD1 call made by TCRdb goes unchecked. CDR3 length equals 15 residues. CDR1 and CDR2 from the germline V gene are SGHTA and FQGTGA.

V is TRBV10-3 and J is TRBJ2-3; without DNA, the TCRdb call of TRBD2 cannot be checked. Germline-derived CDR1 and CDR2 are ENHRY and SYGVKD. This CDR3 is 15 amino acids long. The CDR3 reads CAISRSGREADTQYF.

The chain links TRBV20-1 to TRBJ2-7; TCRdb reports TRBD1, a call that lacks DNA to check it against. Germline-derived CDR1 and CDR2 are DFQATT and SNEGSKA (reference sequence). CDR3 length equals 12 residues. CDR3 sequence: CSAGQGAIEQYF.

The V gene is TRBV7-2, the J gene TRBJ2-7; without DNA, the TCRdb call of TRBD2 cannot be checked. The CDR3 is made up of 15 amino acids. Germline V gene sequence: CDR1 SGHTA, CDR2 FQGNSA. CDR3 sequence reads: CASSSTGTSYYEQYF.

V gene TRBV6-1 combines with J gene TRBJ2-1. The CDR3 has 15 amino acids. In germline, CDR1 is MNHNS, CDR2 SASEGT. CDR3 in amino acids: CASSEAGNPYNEQFF.

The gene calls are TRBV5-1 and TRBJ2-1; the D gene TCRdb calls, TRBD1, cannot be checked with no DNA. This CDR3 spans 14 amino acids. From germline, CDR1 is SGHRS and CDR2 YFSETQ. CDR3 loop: CASSLGQGRGEQFF.

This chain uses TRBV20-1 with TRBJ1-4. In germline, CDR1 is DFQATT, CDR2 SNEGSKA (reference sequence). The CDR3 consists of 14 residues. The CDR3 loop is CSAMGPHRAEKLFF.

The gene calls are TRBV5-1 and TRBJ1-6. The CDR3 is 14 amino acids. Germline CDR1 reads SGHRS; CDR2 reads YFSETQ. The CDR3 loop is CASSFDSPNSPLHF.

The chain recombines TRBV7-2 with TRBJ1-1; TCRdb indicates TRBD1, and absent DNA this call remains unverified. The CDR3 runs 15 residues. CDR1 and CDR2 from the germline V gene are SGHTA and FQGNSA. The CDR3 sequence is CASSSGTGGNTEAFF. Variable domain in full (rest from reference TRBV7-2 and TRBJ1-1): GAGVSQSPSNKVTEKGKDVELRCDPISGHTALYWYRQSLGQGLEFLIYFQGNSAPDKSGLPSDRFSAERTGGSVSTLTIQRTQQEDSAVYLCASSSGTGGNTEAFFGQGTRLTVV.

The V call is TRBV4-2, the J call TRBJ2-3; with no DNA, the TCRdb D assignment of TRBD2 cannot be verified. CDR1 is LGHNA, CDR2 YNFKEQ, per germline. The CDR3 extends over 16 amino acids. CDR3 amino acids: CASSQDMVGEKDTQYF.

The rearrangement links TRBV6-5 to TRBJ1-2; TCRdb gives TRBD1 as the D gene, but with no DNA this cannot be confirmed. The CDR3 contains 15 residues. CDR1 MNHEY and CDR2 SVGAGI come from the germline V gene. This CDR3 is CASSYRDTYNYGYTF.

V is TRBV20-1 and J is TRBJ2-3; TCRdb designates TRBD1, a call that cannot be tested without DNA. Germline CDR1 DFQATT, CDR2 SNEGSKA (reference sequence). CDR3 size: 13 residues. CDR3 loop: CSAAGGHTDTQYF.

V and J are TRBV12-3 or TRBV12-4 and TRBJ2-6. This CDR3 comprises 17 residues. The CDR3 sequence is CASSLTSMATGANVLTF.

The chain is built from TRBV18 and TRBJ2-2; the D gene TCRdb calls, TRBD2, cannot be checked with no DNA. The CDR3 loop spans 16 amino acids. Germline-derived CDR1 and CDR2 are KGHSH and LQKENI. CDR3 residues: CASSPQLAVNTGELFF. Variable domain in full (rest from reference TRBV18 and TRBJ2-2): NAGVMQNPRHLVRRRGQEARLRCSPMKGHSHVYWYRQLPEEGLKFMVYLQKENIIDESGMPKERFSAEFPKEGPSILRIQQVVRGDSAAYFCASSPQLAVNTGELFFGEGSRLTVL.

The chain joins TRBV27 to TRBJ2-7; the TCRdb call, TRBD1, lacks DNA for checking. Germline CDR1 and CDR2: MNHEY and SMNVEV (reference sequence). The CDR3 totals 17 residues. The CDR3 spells CASSPAGTESLPYEQYF.

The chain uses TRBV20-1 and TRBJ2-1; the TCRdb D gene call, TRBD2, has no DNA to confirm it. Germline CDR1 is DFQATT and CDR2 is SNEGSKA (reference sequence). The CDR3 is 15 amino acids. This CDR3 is CSAASGWEGRDEQFF.

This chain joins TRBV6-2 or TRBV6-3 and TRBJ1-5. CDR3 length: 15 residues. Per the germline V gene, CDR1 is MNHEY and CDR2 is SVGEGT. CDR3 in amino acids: CASSYLDGFGGWRHF.

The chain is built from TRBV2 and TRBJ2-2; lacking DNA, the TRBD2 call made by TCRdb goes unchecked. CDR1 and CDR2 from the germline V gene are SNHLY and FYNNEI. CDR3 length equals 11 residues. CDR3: CASSLQSLLFF.